Listed below are T cell receptor beta chains from one sample, sequenced in a study of control samples from healthy donors and cancer patients. The data were produced by immunoSEQ multiplex PCR, yet TCRdb's version contains in-frame clones alone and is incomplete. The profile shows 110,000 to 150,000 clones, approximately 91% of them singletons. Sequencing was done on a sample of blood. All receptors come from a man aged 25 to 45 in good health. The conserved cysteine and the conserved F or W are not part of the CDR3 here. The size of a clone is reported for some rows only, either as once, few or many, or as a class for expanded clones.

clone_size v_call cdr3_aa
NA TRBV9 ASSVVPGGYNEQF
NA TRBV10-1 ASDPPADTQY
NA TRBV7-9 ASSSDRAVREKLF
few TRBV2 ASSDLGQGNNYGYT
NA TRBV6-5 ASRPTGGLNQPQH
NA TRBV30 ATTQFGREKLF
NA TRBV11-2 ASSSPSGRNTEAF
once TRBV5-4 ASSLVGGGRYQETQY
NA TRBV6-6 ASSYSRGPAF
NA TRBV10-3 AISEENTGELF
NA TRBV6-6 ASSYSQDTQY
NA TRBV19 ASRKGVRQETQY
NA TRBV11-1 ASSLGPGGAKNIQY
NA TRBV19 ASSPWGANYGYT
NA TRBV27 ASSRPEGLRGYT
once TRBV5-4 ASSPPGQPYEKLF
NA TRBV7-2 ASSPIQGSYEQY
NA TRBV3-1/TRBV3-2 ADRDGTYEQY
NA TRBV5-6 ASSLAGYGYT
NA TRBV5-1 ASSLAGHLTDTQY
NA TRBV19 ASRLNRATGELF
NA TRBV18 ASSPQGNTEAF
NA TRBV7-3 ASSLGGGGGTEAF
NA TRBV6-5 ASSYGGNNEKLF
NA TRBV4-3 ASSPGLQGSNEKLF
NA TRBV19 ASTGLAGDNEQF
NA TRBV29-1 SVVHNEKLF
NA TRBV5-1 ASSEQGYSGNTIY
NA TRBV3-1/TRBV3-2 ASSSGPLKLF
few TRBV6-1 ASSEGGGASQTQY